The 29 T cell receptor beta chains given below trace back to one sample, sequenced in a study of blood T cell repertoires in COVID-19. Sequenced by immunoSEQ multiplex PCR; TCRdb stores in-frame clones only, minus some. The sample records roughly 230,000 clones, more than 75% being singletons. Material for sequencing was peripheral blood. The origin of the receptors is a man aged 40-55 years with acute or convalescent COVID-19.

The chain is built from TRBV9 and TRBJ1-2, with 10 nucleotides matching TRBD1. In germline, CDR1 is SGDLS, CDR2 YYNGEE. Germline trimming cut 4 bases from V and 7 bases from J; bases unmatched to any gene: 7. CDR3 length equals 14 residues. CDR3 DNA: TGTGCCAGCAGCTCCAGGGACAGGGGATTTGGCTACACCTTC. Protein sequence: CASSSRDRGFGYTF.

The CDR3 region has the DNA TGTGCCAGCAGTGGCAGATCACCGGGGACTGAAGCTTTCTTT. Its protein product is CASSGRSPGTEAFF. The V and J genes are TRBV2 and TRBJ1-1, with unresolved D. The V end was cut by 4 bases, the J end by 5 bases, with 14 bases between. This CDR3 comprises 14 residues. Per the germline V gene, CDR1 is SNHLY and CDR2 is FYNNEI.

The rearrangement joins TRBV3-1 (or the pseudogene TRBV3-2) to TRBJ1-2; 7 nucleotides align to TRBD1. With V trimmed by 4 bases and J by 5 bases, 4 bases remained unmatched. Germline V CDR1 and CDR2: LGHDT, YNNKEL (reference sequence). The CDR3 covers 13 residues. CDR3 coding DNA: TGTGCCAGCAGCCGACAGGGACCTTATGGCTACACCTTC. This translates into CASSRQGPYGYTF.

The chain recombines TRBV5-5 with TRBJ2-3, with D unresolved. The V and J ends lost 2 bases and 2 bases respectively, with 6 bases between them. CDR3 length: 13 residues. The germline gives CDR1 SGHKS, CDR2 YYEKEE (reference sequence). CDR3 region: CASSFPHTDTQYF. In DNA, the CDR3 is TGTGCCAGCAGCTTCCCACACACAGATACGCAGTATTTT.

The chain has TRBV6-4 and TRBJ2-3; TRBD2 matches at 7 bases. The V and J ends lost 4 bases and 2 bases, in that order; junction bases with no gene match: 9. CDR3 length equals 16 residues. The germline gives CDR1 MRHNA, CDR2 SNTAGT. The CDR3 region is CASSGETSQHTDTQYF. The CDR3 region has the DNA TGTGCCAGCAGTGGGGAGACTAGCCAACACACAGATACGCAGTATTTT.

This chain uses TRBV2 with TRBJ1-1; maybe TRBD1 (5 bases). The V gene lost 5 bases and the J gene lost 6 bases, with 16 bases spanning the gap. The germline V gene encodes CDR1 SNHLY and CDR2 FYNNEI. CDR3 length: 14 residues. The CDR3 here is CASSLQRGGAEAFF. The CDR3 nucleotides read TGTGCCAGCAGTCTTCAAAGGGGTGGCGCTGAAGCTTTCTTT.

V and J are TRBV4-1 and TRBJ2-7, with TRBD1 identical over 8 bases. V trimming: 4 bases; J trimming: 1 base; junction bases outside the gene matches: 6. This CDR3 has 15 amino acids. Germline V gives CDR1 MGHRA, CDR2 YSYEKL. The CDR3 bases are TGCGCCAGCAGCCCGGGACAGGCCAGGTCCTACGAGCAGTACTTC. Its translation is CASSPGQARSYEQYF.

The chain has TRBV4-1 and TRBJ2-7, with 9 bases lining up with TRBD2. The germline CDR1 and CDR2 sequences are MGHRA and YSYEKL. With 3 bases clipped from V and 0 bases from J, the junction kept 3 bases outside the gene matches. The CDR3 runs to 15 residues. The CDR3 reads CASSHYSGGSYEQYF. For the CDR3, the DNA is TGCGCCAGCAGCCATTATAGCGGGGGCTCCTACGAGCAGTACTTC.

V is TRBV5-1 and J is TRBJ1-1; D gene ambiguous. The CDR3 sequence is 13 residues long. Germline CDR1 SGHRS, CDR2 YFSETQ. V was shortened by 7 bases and J by 5 bases, with 15 bases between the two germline ends. CDR3 in DNA: TGCGCCAGCTTTCTAGAGGGCGGGACTGAAGCTTTCTTT. Translated: CASFLEGGTEAFF.

The chain carries TRBV7-8 and TRBJ1-2; 8 nucleotides agree with TRBD1. This CDR3 is 13 amino acids long. V was pared by 3 bases and J by 8 bases, with 5 bases of the junction left unmatched. CDR1 and CDR2 from the germline V gene are SGHVS and FQNEAQ. This CDR3 reads CASSLTGAEGYTF. CDR3 nucleotides: TGTGCCAGCAGCTTGACAGGGGCGGAAGGCTACACCTTC.

The rearrangement joins TRBV30 to TRBJ1-2; 8 bases fit TRBD1. Per germline, CDR1 GTSNPN and CDR2 SVGIG (reference sequence). With 3 bases clipped from V and 4 bases from J, the junction kept 7 bases outside the gene matches. The CDR3 has 14 amino acids. In DNA, the CDR3 is TGTGCCTGGAGGCAGGGGGCGCGGAGCTATGGCTACACCTTC. Its translation is CAWRQGARSYGYTF.

The chain joins TRBV28 to TRBJ1-1; D might be TRBD1 (5 bases). V dropped 3 bases and J dropped 9 bases, with 11 bases sitting between them. CDR3 length: 12 amino acids. CDR1 and CDR2 from the germline V gene are MDHEN and SYDVKM. The CDR3 DNA reads as TGTGCCAGCAGTTTGGCGGGGGTTCAAGCTTTCTTT. Residues: CASSLAGVQAFF.

The genes are TRBV5-1 and TRBJ2-3; TRBD1 matches at 7 bases. Germline values: CDR1 SGHRS, CDR2 YFSETQ. The CDR3 is 17 residues long. V shed 5 bases and J 4 bases; nucleotides not matched to a gene: 16. DNA for the CDR3: TGCGCCAGCAGTTTCCCGGACAGGCAGACCATGCCAGATACGCAGTATTTT. The encoded protein is CASSFPDRQTMPDTQYF.

The rearrangement uses TRBV6-5 and TRBJ1-1, with 8 bases that match TRBD1. Germline trimming cut 6 bases from V and 1 base from J; bases unmatched to any gene: 4. This CDR3 comprises 14 residues. Germline V gene sequence: CDR1 MNHEY, CDR2 SVGAGI. The CDR3 sequence is CASRNRGSNTEAFF. CDR3 DNA: TGTGCCAGCAGGAACAGGGGGTCGAACACTGAAGCTTTCTTT.

The chain carries TRBV19 and TRBJ2-4; weak D call: TRBD2 (6 bases). The CDR3 loop spans 15 amino acids. Deletions cut 0 bases from V and 8 bases from J, with 14 bases between. Germline V gives CDR1 LNHDA, CDR2 SQIVND (reference sequence). The CDR3 nucleotides are TGTGCCAGTAGTATAGATCGGGAGCGCTTAGACATTCAGTACTTC. Translation gives CASSIDRERLDIQYF.

J is TRBJ2-5 and V is TRBV2, with 10 bases that match TRBD2. The CDR3 is made up of 15 amino acids. V dropped 6 bases and J dropped 5; count of bases not matched to a gene: 9. CDR1 is SNHLY and CDR2 is FYNNEI in the germline V gene. In DNA form, the CDR3 reads TGTGCCAGCAGGGAGTTAGCGGGGGGATGGGAGACCCAGTACTTC. As protein: CASRELAGGWETQYF.

The chain couples TRBV4-1 to TRBJ1-2, with TRBD1 matching 7 bases. The CDR3 is 15 residues long. Germline CDR1 reads MGHRA; CDR2 reads YSYEKL. J lost 4 bases, V lost 4 bases, and 9 bases had no gene match. The CDR3 nucleotides are TGCGCCAGCAGCCCAGATAAGGGGGCGAGCTATGGCTACACCTTC. It codes for CASSPDKGASYGYTF.

This chain uses TRBV6-5 with TRBJ1-2; 9 bases match TRBD1. Germline V gene data show CDR1 as MNHEY and CDR2 as SVGAGI. The CDR3 sequence is 13 residues long. J lost 6 bases, V lost 6 bases, and 5 bases had no gene match. For the CDR3, the DNA is TGTGCCAGCAGCTGGACAGGGGTCGATGGCTACACCTTC. It specifies CASSWTGVDGYTF.

Only one count was recorded for this clone. The chain couples TRBV2 to TRBJ2-3; 10 nucleotides agree with TRBD2. V gave up 2 bases and J gave up 5 bases; unmatched junction bases: 13. The CDR3 is made up of 18 amino acids. CDR1 SNHLY and CDR2 FYNNEI come from the germline V gene. The CDR3 here is CASSEIPSERGGRDTQYF. The CDR3 DNA sequence: TGTGCCAGCAGTGAAATTCCCTCGGAGCGGGGGGGCAGAGATACGCAGTATTTT.

This chain connects TRBV6-1 to TRBJ1-6; 9 positions match TRBD1. V dropped 3 bases and J dropped 11; count of bases not matched to a gene: 8. From germline, CDR1 is MNHNS and CDR2 SASEGT. The CDR3 contains 15 residues. Here the CDR3 DNA reads TGTGCCAGCAGTGATCTGGGACAGGGCTACCCACCCCTCCACTTT. Its protein is CASSDLGQGYPPLHF.

The chain joins TRBV20-1 to TRBJ1-2, with 10 bases aligning to TRBD1. The CDR3 has 12 amino acids. V lost 4 bases and J lost 8; bases outside the gene matches: 4. Germline CDR1 is DFQATT and CDR2 is SNEGSKA (reference sequence). CDR3 loop: CSAIDRGQGYTF. The CDR3 DNA sequence: TGCAGTGCTATTGACAGGGGGCAGGGCTACACCTTC.

The chain is built from TRBV10-3 and TRBJ1-3; D is perhaps TRBD1 (5 bases). Germline V CDR1 and CDR2: ENHRY, SYGVKD. V lost 11 bases and J 0 bases, leaving 14 bases between the germline ends. The CDR3 loop spans 14 amino acids. The CDR3 reads CASRVFSSGNTIYF. The CDR3, as DNA: TGTGCCTCCAGGGTGTTCAGCTCTGGAAACACCATATATTTT.

The genes are TRBV9 and TRBJ1-2; D is unclear. In germline, CDR1 is SGDLS, CDR2 YYNGEE. Trimming cost V 0 bases and J 7 bases, with 13 bases left between them. The CDR3 loop spans 14 amino acids. The CDR3 protein is CASSVEGQGVGYTF. As DNA, the CDR3 is TGTGCCAGCAGCGTAGAAGGTCAAGGAGTTGGCTACACCTTC. Looking up the rest from reference TRBV9 and TRBJ1-2 gives the full variable domain: DSGVTQTPKHLITATGQRVTLRCSPRSGDLSVYWYQQSLDQGLQFLIQYYNGEERAKGNILERFSAQQFPDLHSELNLSSLELGDSALYFCASSVEGQGVGYTFGSGTRLTVV.

V and J are TRBV24-1 and TRBJ2-2; 11 bases are shared with TRBD2. V trimming: 7 bases; J trimming: 7 bases; junction bases outside the gene matches: 13. Looked up from germline, CDR1 is KGHDR and CDR2 is SFDVKD. This CDR3 contains 17 residues. This chain's CDR3 is CATRGSGGAESIGELFF. The CDR3 DNA reads TGTGCCACCAGGGGTAGCGGGGGGGCCGAAAGTATCGGGGAGCTGTTTTTT.

CDR3 protein: CASSPLAGPYEQYF. As DNA, the CDR3 is TGTGCCAGCAGCCCCTTAGCGGGACCCTACGAGCAGTACTTC. The chain links TRBV3-1 (or the pseudogene TRBV3-2) to TRBJ2-7, with 8 nucleotides matching TRBD2. The CDR3 is 14 amino acids. The germline CDR1 and CDR2 sequences are LGHDT and YNNKEL (reference sequence). The junction had 4 bases not matched to a gene; V was cut back by 4 bases and J by 2 bases.

V usage is TRBV9 and J usage is TRBJ1-2; D perhaps matches TRBD1 (6 bases). The CDR3 contains 14 residues. Trimming left V 0 bases short and J 8 bases short, with 14 bases between. From germline, CDR1 is SGDLS and CDR2 YYNGEE. The CDR3 bases are TGTGCCAGCAGCGTAGCTCCACAGGGCGGAGGCTACACCTTC. Protein sequence: CASSVAPQGGGYTF.

The J gene is TRBJ2-7, the V gene TRBV15; tentative D call: TRBD2 (7 bases). Trimming removed 0 bases at V and 3 bases at J, with 15 bases between. Germline CDR1 is LNHNV and CDR2 is YYDKDF (reference sequence). The CDR3 totals 16 residues. CDR3 in amino acids: CATSRDPGGGSYEQYF. The CDR3 region has the DNA TGTGCCACCAGCAGAGATCCGGGCGGGGGCAGCTACGAGCAGTACTTC.

The rearrangement joins TRBV28 to TRBJ1-3, with D maybe TRBD1 (6 bases). Deletions cut 4 bases from V and 4 bases from J, with 11 bases between. Germline values: CDR1 MDHEN, CDR2 SYDVKM. The CDR3 has 14 amino acids. In nucleotides, the CDR3 is TGTGCCAGCAGTTCCGGGGGGCTGGGAAACACCATATATTTT. It codes for CASSSGGLGNTIYF. The full variable domain, with the rest looked up from reference TRBV28 and TRBJ1-3, is DVKVTQSSRYLVKRTGEKVFLECVQDMDHENMFWYRQDPGLGLRLIYFSYDVKMKEKGDIPEGYSVSREKKERFSLILESASTNQTSMYLCASSSGGLGNTIYFGEGSWLTVV.

This chain uses TRBV2 with TRBJ1-1; the D gene is possibly TRBD1 (6 bases). The V gene lost 8 bases and the J gene lost 3 bases, with 7 bases spanning the gap. Germline loops: CDR1 SNHLY, CDR2 FYNNEI. The CDR3 sequence is 11 residues long. In DNA form, the CDR3 reads TGTGCCAGCGGACAGTACACTGAAGCTTTCTTT. It specifies CASGQYTEAFF.